These 18 T cell receptor beta chains were sequenced from one sample in a study of early T cells in non-severe SARS-CoV-2 infection. A single record per CDR3 protein comes from TCRdb applying MiXCR to the 5' RACE reads. The sample shows around 55,000 distinct CDR3 sequences, around 12% of them seen only once. The sequenced material came from whole blood. These receptors all come from an adult who was a healthcare worker with PCR-confirmed SARS-CoV-2 infection or an uninfected control (not recorded which).

This clonotype was counted only a few times. The rearrangement links TRBV6-6 to TRBJ1-6; 7 nucleotides match TRBD1. Germline V CDR1 and CDR2: MNHNY, SVGAGI (reference sequence). J lost 5 bases, V lost 6 bases, and 7 bases had no gene match. The CDR3 totals 15 residues. CDR3 region: CASSRSGTDNSPLHF. The CDR3 DNA reads TGTGCCAGCAGCCGCTCCGGGACAGATAATTCACCCCTCCACTTT.

This clonotype was detected ten times or more. The chain couples TRBV28 to TRBJ2-7; TRBD2 aligns across 12 bases. The V and J ends lost 4 bases and 3 bases, in that order; junction bases with no gene match: 13. Germline V gives CDR1 MDHEN, CDR2 SYDVKM. The CDR3 totals 18 residues. CDR3 nucleotide sequence: TGTGCCAGCAGTTCCGGGACTAGCGGGCGTAGGTTGAACTACGAGCAGTACTTC. Protein sequence: CASSSGTSGRRLNYEQYF.

This clonotype showed up many times. The chain joins TRBV2 to TRBJ2-7; the match to TRBD2 covers 10 bases. There are 18 residues in the CDR3. CDR1 is SNHLY and CDR2 is FYNNEI in the germline V gene. V was clipped by 6 bases and J by 1 base; unmatched bases: 15. The CDR3 DNA reads as TGTGCCAGCAGCATAACCTTTAGCGGGAGGCCGGGGTCCTACGAGCAGTACTTC. Amino acid sequence: CASSITFSGRPGSYEQYF.

This clonotype was recorded many times. The chain couples TRBV3-1 to TRBJ1-2; D call uncertain. Germline CDR1 reads LGHDT; CDR2 reads YNNKEL (reference sequence). V shed 4 bases and J shed 5 bases, with 14 bases lying between them. The CDR3 is 14 residues long. The CDR3 spells CASSPSLGRYGYTF. In DNA, the CDR3 is TGTGCCAGCAGCCCATCTTTAGGAAGGTATGGCTACACCTTC.

This clonotype was counted ten times or more. The V gene is TRBV12-3 or TRBV12-4, the J gene TRBJ2-7; possible D gene TRBD1, 5 bases. The CDR3 contains 13 residues. V shed 3 bases and J shed 2 bases, with 8 bases lying between them. As DNA, the CDR3 is TGTGCCAGCAGTTTGGGCAGGGCCTACGAGCAGTACTTC. As protein: CASSLGRAYEQYF.

This clonotype was seen a handful of times. This chain connects TRBV7-9 to TRBJ2-3; TRBD2 agrees at 10 bases. Trimming cost V 1 base and J 1 base; bases outside gene matches: 5. The CDR3 runs to 17 residues. Germline loops: CDR1 SEHNR, CDR2 FQNEAQ (reference sequence). The CDR3 coding sequence is TGTGCCAGCAGCTTAGGGGCTAGCGGGAGAGGCACAGATACGCAGTATTTT. Translation gives CASSLGASGRGTDTQYF.

This clonotype has just a few counts. The rearrangement links TRBV29-1 to TRBJ2-1; TRBD1 is a possible D gene (6 bases). Germline-derived CDR1 and CDR2 are SQVTM and ANQGSEA. The CDR3 has 17 amino acids. Trimming took 1 base from V and 10 from J, leaving 26 bases between them. The CDR3 DNA is TGCAGCGTTGAAGTGGGGCTGGGCGTACCTACGACAGGAGAGCAGTTCTTC. Its translation is CSVEVGLGVPTTGEQFF.

In this sample, this clonotype turned up a few times. The genes are TRBV7-9 and TRBJ2-1, with TRBD2 matching over 7 bases. The CDR3 is made up of 15 amino acids. V was pared by 4 bases and J by 7 bases, with 10 bases of the junction left unmatched. Germline V CDR1 and CDR2: SEHNR, FQNEAQ (reference sequence). CDR3 bases: TGTGCCAGCAGCTACTACCTAGCGGATTCTAATGAGCAGTTCTTC. Amino acid sequence: CASSYYLADSNEQFF.

This clonotype was seen a few times. V usage is TRBV29-1 and J usage is TRBJ2-7, with D perhaps matching TRBD2 (5 bases). Per germline, CDR1 SQVTM and CDR2 ANQGSEA. This CDR3 has 13 residues. The V end lost 4 bases, the J end lost 3 bases, and 13 bases lay between the germline ends. CDR3 in amino acids: CSVGGGEGYEQYF. The CDR3 DNA reads TGCAGCGTTGGAGGAGGTGAGGGCTACGAGCAGTACTTC.

This clonotype occurred many times. The V and J genes are TRBV28 and TRBJ2-7; D is perhaps TRBD2 (5 bases). CDR3 length: 13 residues. The V and J ends lost 4 bases and 5 bases respectively, with 12 bases between them. The germline gives CDR1 MDHEN, CDR2 SYDVKM. CDR3 loop: CASSSTSTHEQYF. CDR3 bases: TGTGCCAGCAGTTCTACTAGTACCCACGAGCAGTACTTC.

This clonotype was observed a few times. The chain has TRBV2 and TRBJ1-1; the D gene is possibly TRBD1 (6 bases). Germline V gene lookup returns CDR1 SNHLY and CDR2 FYNNEI. V was shortened by 6 bases and J by 0 bases, with 11 bases between the two germline ends. The CDR3 is 14 amino acids. This CDR3 is CASRDRPLNTEAFF. The CDR3 DNA reads as TGTGCCAGCAGGGACAGACCCTTGAACACTGAAGCTTTCTTT.

In this sample, this clonotype turned up many times. This chain connects TRBV11-2 to TRBJ1-6; 7 nucleotides line up with TRBD1. With V trimmed by 3 bases and J by 7 bases, 3 bases remained unmatched. The CDR3 is 14 residues long. Germline assignment: CDR1 SGHAT and CDR2 FQNNGV. The CDR3 coding sequence is TGTGCCAGCAGCTTGGACAGGCGGAATTCACCCCTCCACTTT. Protein product: CASSLDRRNSPLHF.

This clonotype came up many times. This chain connects TRBV4-2 to TRBJ2-7, with no clear D. The V end was cut by 0 bases, the J end by 7 bases, with 16 bases between. In germline, CDR1 is LGHNA, CDR2 YNFKEQ. The CDR3 covers 15 residues. Written as DNA, the CDR3 is TGTGCCAGCAGCCAAGATCCTTTGAGAACAAGGGAGCAGTACTTC. Amino acids: CASSQDPLRTREQYF.

The chain links TRBV19 to TRBJ1-1; no firm D call. CDR3 length: 15 residues. In germline, CDR1 is LNHDA, CDR2 SQIVND (reference sequence). V lost 5 bases to trimming and J lost 5 bases, with 18 bases between them. CDR3 nucleotides: TGTGCCAGTAGTCCTCTGGCGCAGGTGAGGACTGAAGCTTTCTTT. Its protein product is CASSPLAQVRTEAFF.

This clonotype was seen repeatedly, ten times or more. J is TRBJ2-1 and V is TRBV6-4; D is perhaps TRBD2 (6 bases). This CDR3 is 15 amino acids long. With 2 bases removed from V and 4 bases from J, the gap between germline ends came to 12 bases. The germline gives CDR1 MRHNA, CDR2 SNTAGT. Written as DNA, the CDR3 is TGTGCCAGCAGTGACGAAGCGGGCAAATACAATGAGCAGTTCTTC. It is translated as CASSDEAGKYNEQFF.

This clonotype was counted at least ten times. The chain employs TRBV20-1 and TRBJ2-5, with TRBD2 as a possible D gene (5 bases). CDR1 and CDR2 (germline): DFQATT, SNEGSKA (reference sequence). Trimming removed 4 bases at V and 5 bases at J, with 11 bases between. This CDR3 has 12 amino acids. This chain's CDR3 is CSAKAPGETQYF. DNA of the CDR3: TGCAGTGCTAAGGCCCCGGGGGAGACCCAGTACTTC.

This clonotype was observed many times. The chain recombines TRBV20-1 with TRBJ1-4; D unclear. The CDR3 extends over 14 amino acids. From germline, CDR1 is DFQATT and CDR2 SNEGSKA (reference sequence). The germline V and J ends were trimmed by 5 bases and 0 bases, with 10 bases remaining between them. The CDR3 DNA sequence: TGCAGTGCTCTGGCCACCACAACTAATGAAAAACTGTTTTTT. Translated, it gives CSALATTTNEKLFF.

J is TRBJ1-2 and V is TRBV28, with 8 positions matching TRBD1. CDR3 length: 15 amino acids. J lost 0 bases, V lost 4 bases, and 4 bases had no gene match. Per germline, CDR1 MDHEN and CDR2 SYDVKM. CDR3 DNA: TGTGCCAGCAGTTCCCAGGGGGCGCCTAACTATGGCTACACCTTC. It is translated as CASSSQGAPNYGYTF.